These 13 T cell receptor beta chains were all obtained from the same sample, sequenced in a study of PD-1 blockade in classical Hodgkin lymphoma. Time point reported: cycle 4 day 1 (C4D1), after less than 7 weeks of nivolumab. Each patient relapsed following autologous stem cell transplantation, and prior brentuximab vedotin exposure differed. Generated by immunoSEQ multiplex PCR, the TCRdb table keeps only in-frame clones and is missing some. The data contain over 75,000 clones, 90% of them singletons. The material sequenced was peripheral blood mononuclear cells (PBMCs), taken before the fourth cycle of nivolumab. These receptors all stem from a human donor with classical Hodgkin lymphoma.

The J gene is TRBJ2-1, the V gene TRBV5-1, with 9 bases aligning to TRBD2. The trim removed 6 bases at V and 2 bases at J, leaving 3 bases unmatched. The CDR3 is 14 amino acids. CDR1 is SGHRS, CDR2 YFSETQ, per germline. The CDR3 sequence: CASTSGGPYNEQFF. DNA for the CDR3: TGCGCCAGCACAAGCGGGGGGCCCTACAATGAGCAGTTCTTC.

This clone was seen a single time. The J gene is TRBJ1-2, the V gene TRBV14; perhaps TRBD1 as D (6 bases). There are 16 residues in the CDR3. V was shortened by 4 bases and J by 8 bases, with 23 bases between the two germline ends. Looked up from germline, CDR1 is SGHDN and CDR2 is FVKESK. The CDR3 DNA sequence: TGTGCCAGCAGCCCTAAAGGTTTAGTCTTGACAGGAGGCTACACCTTC. Its translation: CASSPKGLVLTGGYTF.

The rearrangement links TRBV7-9 to TRBJ1-1, with 9 nucleotides matching TRBD1. Germline CDR1 reads SEHNR; CDR2 reads FQNEAQ (reference sequence). The CDR3 is 15 amino acids. The junction had 4 bases not matched to a gene; V was cut back by 1 base and J by 4 bases. This chain's CDR3 is CASSLVGTGTTEAFF. CDR3 coding DNA: TGTGCCAGCAGCTTAGTGGGGACAGGGACCACTGAAGCTTTCTTT.

The V and J genes are TRBV7-2 and TRBJ1-1; D not certain. Per the germline V gene, CDR1 is SGHTA and CDR2 is FQGNSA. The CDR3 is 13 amino acids. The V and J ends lost 2 bases and 3 bases respectively, with 7 bases between them. CDR3 coding DNA: TGTGCCAGCAGCTTAACTTCTGACACTGAAGCTTTCTTT. Its protein product is CASSLTSDTEAFF.

This sequence joins TRBV19 and TRBJ1-2; the D gene is possibly TRBD1 (5 bases). Trimming took 7 bases from V and 1 from J, leaving 16 bases between them. The CDR3 covers 15 residues. Germline V gene sequence: CDR1 LNHDA, CDR2 SQIVND (reference sequence). DNA of the CDR3: TGTGCCAGTACCCCAAGCCCAGGGATTAACTATGGCTACACCTTC. This gives the protein CASTPSPGINYGYTF.

The V call is TRBV5-6, the J call TRBJ1-5; TRBD1 aligns across 9 bases. The trim removed 4 bases at V and 6 bases at J, leaving 5 bases unmatched. Germline V lookup: CDR1 SGHDT, CDR2 YYEEEE. The CDR3 totals 14 residues. The CDR3 sequence: CASSPGQGVQPQHF. CDR3 sequence (DNA): TGTGCCAGCAGCCCGGGACAGGGCGTTCAGCCCCAGCATTTT.

The rearrangement uses TRBV19 and TRBJ2-3, with TRBD2 matching over 11 bases. Germline V gives CDR1 LNHDA, CDR2 SQIVND (reference sequence). This CDR3 contains 17 residues. With V trimmed by 0 bases and J by 3 bases, 5 bases remained unmatched. The CDR3 DNA reads TGTGCCAGTAGTATAGATACGACTAGCGGGGCTACAGATACGCAGTATTTT. Protein sequence: CASSIDTTSGATDTQYF. Drawing the rest from reference TRBV19 and TRBJ2-3, the complete variable domain is DGGITQSPKYLFRKEGQNVTLSCEQNLNHDAMYWYRQDPGQGLRLIYYSQIVNDFQKGDIAEGYSVSREKKESFPLTVTSAQKNPTAFYLCASSIDTTSGATDTQYFGPGTRLTVL.

The chain employs TRBV5-1 and TRBJ1-5; no firm D call. Germline V gives CDR1 SGHRS, CDR2 YFSETQ. Trimming left V 0 bases short and J 0 bases short, with 7 bases between. The CDR3 runs to 15 residues. The DNA for the CDR3 is TGCGCCAGCAGCTTGGACGGGAATAGCAATCAGCCCCAGCATTTT. This gives the protein CASSLDGNSNQPQHF.

The chain couples TRBV10-3 to TRBJ2-1; no clear D. The V gene lost 4 bases and the J gene lost 7 bases, with 8 bases spanning the gap. CDR1 and CDR2 from the germline V gene are ENHRY and SYGVKD. The CDR3 extends over 12 amino acids. CDR3 bases: TGTGCCATCAGTGGTTTTGGGAATGAGCAGTTCTTC. Translated, it gives CAISGFGNEQFF.

This rearrangement joins TRBV19 to TRBJ1-2, with D hard to call. The CDR3 covers 15 residues. V dropped 5 bases and J dropped 3 bases, with 16 bases sitting between them. From germline, CDR1 is LNHDA and CDR2 SQIVND (reference sequence). CDR3 in DNA: TGTGCCAGTAGTTTCGGTTTCGACGCCCACTATGGCTACACCTTC. Amino acid sequence: CASSFGFDAHYGYTF.

The CDR3 loop is CSVEERSYEQYF. As DNA, the CDR3 is TGCAGCGTCGAGGAGAGGTCCTACGAGCAGTACTTC. The chain employs TRBV29-1 and TRBJ2-7; D gene uncertain. Germline loops: CDR1 SQVTM, CDR2 ANQGSEA. Trimming shortened V by 6 bases and J by 1 base, and 10 bases separated the two germline ends. CDR3 length equals 12 residues.

The V call is TRBV27, the J call TRBJ1-2, with D unresolved. The CDR3 is 12 amino acids. Trimming shortened V by 6 bases and J by 1 base, and 6 bases separated the two germline ends. Germline V lookup: CDR1 MNHEY, CDR2 SMNVEV (reference sequence). The CDR3 reads CASSSGNYGYTF. For the CDR3, the DNA is TGTGCCAGCAGCTCCGGTAACTATGGCTACACCTTC.

The V and J genes are TRBV6-1 and TRBJ1-1; D unresolved. This CDR3 comprises 11 residues. Germline V gives CDR1 MNHNS, CDR2 SASEGT. V gave up 5 bases and J gave up 6 bases, with 7 bases separating them. The CDR3: CASSLSPEAFF. The CDR3, as DNA: TGTGCCAGCAGTTTAAGCCCTGAAGCTTTCTTT.